The 5 T cell receptor beta chains below all came from one sample that was sequenced in a study of T cells in Graves' hyperthyroidism and ophthalmopathy. RNA transcripts yielded amplified TCR beta CDR3 regions. Carried out on the TCR CDR3, a first-round RT-PCR used the HTBI primer set. TCRdb used MiXCR to reprocess the multiplex PCR reads, holding one entry per CDR3 protein. The table records hundreds of thousands of distinct CDR3 sequences, 15% to 18% of them present only once. Sequencing was performed on blood. Receptors originate from a woman aged 18-29 years with Graves' hyperthyroidism.

This clonotype was found a few times. The rearrangement joins TRBV6-1 to TRBJ1-5; perhaps TRBD1 as D (5 bases). Germline V gene data show CDR1 as MNHNS and CDR2 as SASEGT. This CDR3 has 14 residues. V lost 7 bases and J lost 5, with 15 bases in between. CDR3 bases: TGTGCCAGCACCATGGGGGGGGGTTATCAGCCCCAGCATTTT. This encodes CASTMGGGYQPQHF.

There are a few counts of this clonotype. Relative to the germline gene, one junction end is altered; a read error may explain this. The chain has TRBV5-6 and TRBJ2-3; D tentatively fits TRBD1 or TRBD2 (5 bases each). The germline V gene encodes CDR1 SGHDT and CDR2 YYEEEE. The CDR3 consists of 14 residues. The CDR3 sequence: CASNLGTSTDTQYF. CDR3 in DNA: TGTGCCAGCAACTTGGGGACCAGCACAGATACGCAGTATTTT.

There are many counts of this clonotype. The gene calls are TRBV11-2 and TRBJ2-3; D unclear. V shed 5 bases and J shed 1 base, with 4 bases lying between them. This CDR3 is built from 12 residues. The V gene's germline CDR1 is SGHAT and CDR2 FQNNGV. The CDR3 DNA follows: TGTGCCAGCAGCCTTCGCACAGATACGCAGTATTTT. Its protein is CASSLRTDTQYF.

This clonotype has only a few counts. The chain employs TRBV2 and TRBJ2-5; no clear D. The CDR3 totals 14 residues. V was cut by 8 bases and J by 5 bases, with 18 bases left in between. Germline assignment: CDR1 SNHLY and CDR2 FYNNEI. The CDR3 DNA sequence: TGTGCCAGCCTAAACCCAGGTGCCGGGGAGACCCAGTACTTC. This translates into CASLNPGAGETQYF.

This clonotype came up many times. This rearrangement joins TRBV28 to TRBJ2-7; 7 bases are shared with TRBD2. Germline V gene lookup returns CDR1 MDHEN and CDR2 SYDVKM. Unmatched junction bases numbered 11, after V lost 7 bases and J lost 2 bases. CDR3 length: 15 residues. The CDR3 sequence is CASTPRGGRAYEQYF. The CDR3 nucleotides are TGTGCCAGCACCCCTAGGGGCGGGAGAGCCTACGAGCAGTACTTC.